This T cell receptor beta chain was obtained from a study of cytomegalovirus exposure and HLA in healthy donors. The CDR3 runs to 15 residues. The germline gives CDR1 MNHEY, CDR2 SMNVEV (reference sequence). The V gene lost 4 bases and the J gene lost 1 base, with 13 bases spanning the gap. Broader study findings: The investigators catalogued 150 or so TCR beta chains as cytomegalovirus-associated. With high specificity and sensitivity, the classifier reportedly diagnosed cytomegalovirus status. In the approximately 120 validation repertoires, a later analysis found that first-cohort TCR clusters tended to co-occur.

The data were produced by immunoSEQ multiplex PCR, yet TCRdb's version contains in-frame clones alone and is incomplete. The repertoire holds roughly 130,000 clones, with nearly 90% as singletons. Comments on this clone: Its antigen is currently unknown.

This clonotype was obtained from a woman between 18 and 30 years old in good health and CMV-seropositive. This chain joins TRBV27 and TRBJ2-5; D possibly corresponds to TRBD1 (6 bases). Sequenced material: PBMCs. The CDR3 coding sequence is TGTGCCAGCAGTTCATGGGGGCAGGGCCAAGAGACCCAGTACTTC. It specifies CASSSWGQGQETQYF.